Listed here are 14 T cell receptor beta chains from one sample, sequenced in a study of blood T cell repertoires in COVID-19. Only in-frame clones appear in the TCRdb table, and some are missing; sequencing was by immunoSEQ multiplex PCR. The data hold 35,000 or so clones, with roughly 90% observed a single time. Sequencing was carried out using peripheral blood. These receptors were taken from a human donor in a cohort sampled during active COVID-19.

This clone occurred a few times. This sequence joins TRBV14 and TRBJ2-7, with D possibly matching TRBD1 (5 bases). Trimming cost V 0 bases and J 5 bases, with 14 bases left between them. Germline values: CDR1 SGHDN, CDR2 FVKESK. The CDR3 contains 15 residues. The CDR3 nucleotides are TGTGCCAGCAGCCAAGAGGGGCGTTGGGTTGACGAGCAGTACTTC. It yields the protein CASSQEGRWVDEQYF.

The rearrangement uses TRBV29-1 and TRBJ1-2; 11 nucleotides agree with TRBD1. Germline CDR1 is SQVTM and CDR2 is ANQGSEA. J lost 4 bases, V lost 3 bases, and 7 bases had no gene match. The CDR3 has 15 residues. The CDR3 spells CSVDGGGQGVYGYTF. The CDR3 DNA reads as TGCAGCGTTGATGGCGGGGGACAGGGGGTCTATGGCTACACCTTC.

The J gene is TRBJ1-2, the V gene TRBV28; D not resolved. Per germline, CDR1 MDHEN and CDR2 SYDVKM. The CDR3 runs 11 residues. Trimming shortened V by 7 bases and J by 5 bases, and 8 bases separated the two germline ends. The CDR3: CASNGLYGYTF. DNA of the CDR3: TGTGCCAGCAACGGGTTGTATGGCTACACCTTC.

The sample holds one count of this clone. The V and J genes are TRBV3-1 (or the pseudogene TRBV3-2) and TRBJ2-7; weak D call: TRBD2 (7 bases). This CDR3 is built from 13 residues. Looked up from germline, CDR1 is LGHDT and CDR2 is YNNKEL (reference sequence). Trimming cost V 2 bases and J 5 bases, with 10 bases left between them. The CDR3 is CASSQRGRDEQYF. CDR3 sequence (DNA): TGTGCCAGCAGCCAAAGGGGGAGGGACGAGCAGTACTTC.

The V call is TRBV3-1 (or the pseudogene TRBV3-2), the J call TRBJ2-3; 11 bases fit TRBD2. The V and J ends lost 2 bases and 0 bases, in that order; junction bases with no gene match: 4. This CDR3 is built from 17 residues. Per the germline V gene, CDR1 is LGHDT and CDR2 is YNNKEL (reference sequence). DNA for the CDR3: TGTGCCAGCAGCCAACACCGGACTAGCGGGAGCACAGATACGCAGTATTTT. Translated, it gives CASSQHRTSGSTDTQYF.

This rearrangement joins TRBV6-5 to TRBJ1-5; 9 bases align to TRBD1. CDR3 length: 14 amino acids. CDR1 and CDR2 from the germline V gene are MNHEY and SVGAGI. With V trimmed by 6 bases and J by 3 bases, 3 bases remained unmatched. This CDR3 is CASSGTGNNQPQHF. CDR3 DNA sequence: TGTGCCAGCAGCGGGACAGGGAACAATCAGCCCCAGCATTTT.

The J gene is TRBJ1-1, the V gene TRBV2; 7 nucleotides agree with TRBD1. Germline V gives CDR1 SNHLY, CDR2 FYNNEI. CDR3 length equals 16 residues. The trim removed 5 bases at V and 2 bases at J, leaving 11 bases unmatched. The CDR3 region is CASSPRARGGNTEAFF. The CDR3 region has the DNA TGTGCCAGCAGTCCACGAGCAAGAGGGGGCAACACTGAAGCTTTCTTT.

This chain links TRBV10-1 with TRBJ1-2; 9 bases agree with TRBD1. The CDR3 has 16 residues. J lost 4 bases, V lost 6 bases, and 12 bases had no gene match. Germline V gene data show CDR1 as WNHNN and CDR2 as SYGVQD (reference sequence). The CDR3 DNA is TGCGCCAGCAGCCCCCACGACAGGGGGATCTCCTATGGCTACACCTTC. Protein sequence: CASSPHDRGISYGYTF.

This clone has more than one count but fewer than ten. This chain joins TRBV11-2 and TRBJ2-1; 7 nucleotides match TRBD1. Germline V CDR1 and CDR2: SGHAT, FQNNGV. The J segment lost 0 bases and the V segment lost 5 bases, leaving 1 base of the junction unmatched. This CDR3 is 14 amino acids long. CDR3 coding DNA: TGTGCCAGCAGCCGGGACAGCTCCTACAATGAGCAGTTCTTC. Residues: CASSRDSSYNEQFF.

CDR3 nucleotides: TGTGCCAGCAGTCCCCTGGGGGCTAGCGGGTTCAGTGGCGCCTACGAGCAGTACTTC. This codes for CASSPLGASGFSGAYEQYF. The V call is TRBV6-6, the J call TRBJ2-7; TRBD2 aligns across 8 bases. The CDR3 has 19 residues. Germline V gene sequence: CDR1 MNHNY, CDR2 SVGAGI (reference sequence). The trim removed 5 bases at V and 2 bases at J, leaving 20 bases unmatched.

Remarks on this clone: One junction end disagrees with the germline gene, perhaps due to a read error. This rearrangement joins TRBV19 to TRBJ1-5; no reliable D call. The CDR3 has 13 residues. Germline values: CDR1 LNHDA, CDR2 SQIVND (reference sequence). CDR3 sequence (DNA): TGTGCCACTAGTGTGGCAGGTAATCAGCCCCAGCATTTT. This encodes CATSVAGNQPQHF.

The chain is built from TRBV30 and TRBJ1-1; 8 bases are shared with TRBD1. CDR1 is GTSNPN, CDR2 SVGIG, per germline (reference sequence). J was trimmed by 5 bases and V by 3 bases; bases with no gene match: 8. CDR3 size: 14 residues. As DNA, the CDR3 is TGTGCCTGGAGAGGACAGGGTGTAAGAACTGAAGCTTTCTTT. Translation gives CAWRGQGVRTEAFF.

This rearrangement joins TRBV7-8 to TRBJ1-1, with a tentative D call TRBD1 (5 bases). The V and J ends lost 5 bases and 1 base respectively, with 11 bases between them. The CDR3 length is 14 residues. Germline V gene sequence: CDR1 SGHVS, CDR2 FQNEAQ. CDR3 DNA sequence: TGTGCCAGCAGCGCGGGGACCGCGAACACTGAAGCTTTCTTT. Amino acids: CASSAGTANTEAFF. The complete variable domain, with remaining parts taken from reference TRBV7-8 and TRBJ1-1, reads GAGVSQSPRYKVAKRGQDVALRCDPISGHVSLFWYQQALGQGPEFLTYFQNEAQLDKSGLPSDRFFAERPEGSVSTLKIQRTQQEDSAVYLCASSAGTANTEAFFGQGTRLTVV.

This clone turned up a few times. The rearrangement joins TRBV9 to TRBJ2-7; D not certain. The CDR3 is made up of 14 amino acids. V dropped 0 bases and J dropped 4 bases, with 11 bases sitting between them. The germline gives CDR1 SGDLS, CDR2 YYNGEE. CDR3 region: CASSVAVADYEQYF. For the CDR3, the DNA is TGTGCCAGCAGCGTAGCCGTGGCCGATTACGAGCAGTACTTC. The full variable domain, its missing parts supplied by reference TRBV9 and TRBJ2-7, is DSGVTQTPKHLITATGQRVTLRCSPRSGDLSVYWYQQSLDQGLQFLIQYYNGEERAKGNILERFSAQQFPDLHSELNLSSLELGDSALYFCASSVAVADYEQYFGPGTRLTVT.